The rows below give T cell receptor beta chains drawn from one sample of a study of blood T cells in healthy people across ages. TCRdb redid the calling of the 5' RACE reads with MiXCR, one entry per CDR3 protein. This table holds under 2,000,000 distinct CDR3 sequences, about 50% found once. Sequences were obtained from blood. The receptors here all came from a woman in her thirties or forties in good health. CDR3s include the opening cysteine and the closing phenylalanine or tryptophan. The D gene is left open where the match is weak. Where a row states a size, it is once, few, many or the class of an expanded clone; other rows omit it.

CDR3 length: 16
D gene: TRBD2
clone size: NA
V gene: TRBV12-3/TRBV12-4
J gene: TRBJ2-5
CDR3 DNA: TGTGCCAGCAGTTTGACTAGCGGGGGGGGTACAAGAAAGCAGTACTTC
CDR3 protein: CASSLTSGGGTRKQYF

CDR3 length: 14
D gene: TRBD1
clone size: NA
V gene: TRBV4-2
J gene: TRBJ2-7
CDR3 DNA: TGTGCCAGCAGCCAAGGAGGGACAGGCTACGAGCAGTACTTC
CDR3 protein: CASSQGGTGYEQYF

CDR3 length: 13
D gene: NA
clone size: NA
V gene: TRBV6-2/TRBV6-3
J gene: TRBJ1-5
CDR3 DNA: TGTGCCAGCACTACTGGGGGCGATCAGCCCCAGCATTTT
CDR3 protein: CASTTGGDQPQHF

CDR3 length: 14
D gene: NA
clone size: NA
V gene: TRBV20-1
J gene: TRBJ2-4
CDR3 DNA: TGCAGTGCTAGAGCCCCCGGCCCCCTGAACATTCAGTACTTC
CDR3 protein: CSARAPGPLNIQYF

CDR3 length: 17
D gene: TRBD1
clone size: NA
V gene: TRBV19
J gene: TRBJ2-7
CDR3 DNA: TGTGCCAGTAGTACCGGGACAGGGGGCGTAAGCTCCTACGAGCAGTACTTC
CDR3 protein: CASSTGTGGVSSYEQYF

CDR3 length: 14
D gene: NA
clone size: NA
V gene: TRBV27
J gene: TRBJ1-2
CDR3 DNA: TGTGCCAGCCGGGATGATCGGGGGTCCTATGGCTACACCTTC
CDR3 protein: CASRDDRGSYGYTF

CDR3 length: 15
D gene: NA
clone size: NA
V gene: TRBV20-1
J gene: TRBJ2-7
CDR3 DNA: TGCAGTGCTAGGGACGGATGGGTTAGCTCCTACGAGCAGTACTTC
CDR3 protein: CSARDGWVSSYEQYF

CDR3 length: 14
D gene: TRBD1
clone size: NA
V gene: TRBV27
J gene: TRBJ2-3
CDR3 DNA: TGTGCCAGCAGTCAACCGGGACAGCAAGATACGCAGTATTTT
CDR3 protein: CASSQPGQQDTQYF

CDR3 length: 15
D gene: NA
clone size: NA
V gene: TRBV11-1
J gene: TRBJ2-3
CDR3 DNA: TGTGCCAGCAGTCGCGTTGACCCTAGCACAGATACGCAGTATTTT
CDR3 protein: CASSRVDPSTDTQYF

CDR3 length: 16
D gene: NA
clone size: NA
V gene: TRBV7-2
J gene: TRBJ1-6
CDR3 DNA: TGTGCCAGCAGCGGCCGGGGGGCCTCCTATAATTCACCCCTCCACTTT
CDR3 protein: CASSGRGASYNSPLHF

CDR3 length: 16
D gene: TRBD1
clone size: few
V gene: TRBV6-2/TRBV6-3
J gene: TRBJ2-7
CDR3 DNA: TGTGCCAGCACCCTAAAGGGGGCCAACCTGAACAACGAGCAGTACTTC
CDR3 protein: CASTLKGANLNNEQYF

CDR3 length: 15
D gene: NA
clone size: NA
V gene: TRBV20-1
J gene: TRBJ2-6
CDR3 DNA: TGCAGTGCTAGAGCAAATCAGGGAGAGGCCAACGTCCTGACTTTC
CDR3 protein: CSARANQGEANVLTF

CDR3 length: 11
D gene: NA
clone size: few
V gene: TRBV10-3
J gene: TRBJ2-5
CDR3 DNA: TGTGCCACTACTAGTATGGAGACCCAGTACTTC
CDR3 protein: CATTSMETQYF

CDR3 length: 15
D gene: TRBD1
clone size: NA
V gene: TRBV6-6
J gene: TRBJ2-2
CDR3 DNA: TGTGCCAGCAGTTACACCAAACAGGGGTCCGGGGAGCTGTTTTTT
CDR3 protein: CASSYTKQGSGELFF

CDR3 length: 14
D gene: TRBD1
clone size: NA
V gene: TRBV7-9
J gene: TRBJ1-2
CDR3 DNA: TGTGCCAGCCTCTTAGGACAGGGGGCCTATGGCTACACCTTC
CDR3 protein: CASLLGQGAYGYTF

CDR3 length: 16
D gene: TRBD2
clone size: many
V gene: TRBV7-8
J gene: TRBJ2-1
CDR3 DNA: TGTGCCAGCAGCCCTAGCGGGGGCAATTTCTACAATGAGCAGTTCTTC
CDR3 protein: CASSPSGGNFYNEQFF

CDR3 length: 15
D gene: TRBD1
clone size: NA
V gene: TRBV7-2
J gene: TRBJ2-5
CDR3 DNA: TGTGCCAGCAGCTTAGCGAGGGACAGGGGAAAGACCCAGTACTTC
CDR3 protein: CASSLARDRGKTQYF

CDR3 length: 14
D gene: NA
clone size: NA
V gene: TRBV12-3/TRBV12-4
J gene: TRBJ2-3
CDR3 DNA: TGTGCCAGCAGTTCCCTGTCCGGTGGAGATACGCAGTATTTT
CDR3 protein: CASSSLSGGDTQYF

CDR3 length: 13
D gene: NA
clone size: NA
V gene: TRBV11-2
J gene: TRBJ2-3
CDR3 DNA: TGTGCCAGCAGCTTAGTAGAGGGGGGGGCGCAGTATTTT
CDR3 protein: CASSLVEGGAQYF

CDR3 length: 16
D gene: TRBD2
clone size: NA
V gene: TRBV15
J gene: TRBJ2-7
CDR3 DNA: TGTGCCACCAGCAGAGTTAGCGGGGATGGTGGGAATGAGCAGTACTTC
CDR3 protein: CATSRVSGDGGNEQYF

CDR3 length: 13
D gene: NA
clone size: NA
V gene: TRBV7-2
J gene: TRBJ2-5
CDR3 DNA: TGTGCCAGCAGCTTTGAGTTGGGGGAGACCCAGTACTTC
CDR3 protein: CASSFELGETQYF